This T cell receptor beta chain was retrieved from a study of T cells expressing NK-cell markers. Study in general: Investigators obtained TCR beta repertoires from sorted CD3+CD56+NKG2C+, CD3+CD56+NKG2C- and CD3+CD56-NKG2C+ T cells. There were seven HCMV-seropositive donors and one seronegative donor among the eight sequenced. Study-wide findings and caveats: Dominant NKG2C+ clonotypes made up about 1.0-7.0% of CD8+ T cells in several donors.

CDR1 is LGHNA and CDR2 is YNFKEQ in the germline V gene. The CDR3 spans 16 residues. The cDNA for TCR beta came from 5'RACE template switching with UMIs. TCRdb reanalyzed the 5' RACE reads and collapses them to one entry per CDR3 protein, without DNA. This table holds around 110,000 distinct CDR3 sequences. About this clonotype itself: Its specificity is unknown.

Sequenced material: blood T cells: a sorted CD56 or NKG2C T cell subset, CD4+ or CD8+ T cells, or bulk PBMC T cells (not recorded which). The sequence was collected from a woman aged 18 to 75 in good health. The V and J genes are TRBV4-2 and TRBJ2-2; the D call from TCRdb, TRBD2, cannot be confirmed without DNA. CDR3: CASSPTGGANTGELFF.